Only one count was recorded for the clone carrying this T cell receptor beta chain. Method: immunoSEQ multiplex PCR; TCRdb's copy keeps in-frame clones and lacks some. Of roughly 220,000 clones listed, roughly 81% are singletons. The CDR3 extends over 14 amino acids. CDR1 MNHNS and CDR2 SASEGT come from the germline V gene. V dropped 2 bases and J dropped 7; count of bases not matched to a gene: 4. The data derive from a study of blood T cell repertoires in COVID-19. The rearrangement uses TRBV6-1 and TRBJ1-4, with TRBD1 identical over 7 bases. The receptor's source is a man in his fifties or sixties who had recovered from COVID-19. The source material was peripheral blood. CDR3 coding DNA: TGTGCCAGCAGTGAACGAGGGGGCTCTGAAAAACTGTTTTTT. Translation gives CASSERGGSEKLFF.